The 2 T cell receptor beta chains in this list originate from one sample, sequenced in a study of cytomegalovirus exposure and HLA in healthy donors. Amplification used 60 Vbeta primers and 13 Jbeta primers. Sequencing was performed with immunoSEQ multiplex PCR; in TCRdb, only in-frame clones are kept and a portion is missing. In the table there are around 120,000 clones, 60% to 75% of which are singletons. The sample comprised PBMCs. The receptors derive from a middle-aged man in good health and CMV-seropositive.

V gene TRBV11-3 combines with J gene TRBJ2-5; 7 nucleotides align to TRBD1. Germline V gives CDR1 SGHNT, CDR2 YENEEA. The J segment lost 4 bases and the V segment lost 1 base, leaving 0 bases of the junction unmatched. The CDR3 loop spans 13 amino acids. This CDR3 reads CASSLGQGETQYF. The DNA for the CDR3 is TGTGCCAGCAGCTTAGGACAGGGAGAGACCCAGTACTTC.

The sample holds a few counts of this clone. The chain uses TRBV30 and TRBJ2-5; 7 bases match TRBD1. CDR1 is GTSNPN, CDR2 SVGIG, per germline (reference sequence). Germline trimming cut 3 bases from V and 9 bases from J; bases unmatched to any gene: 19. This CDR3 has 16 amino acids. The CDR3 bases are TGTGCCTGGAGGACTAATCAGGGGGTTAGTGAGATTGCCCAGTACTTC. Translating gives CAWRTNQGVSEIAQYF.